Each of the 21 T cell receptor beta chains below was sequenced from the same sample in a study of regulatory T cells in long-lasting Graves disease (dated by TCRdb to about 2021). The library came from multiplex PCR. Reads for this sample came from an Illumina HiSeq 4000. CDR3 regions were amplified by Arm-PCR with iRepertoire HTBI primers to construct TCR beta libraries. TCRdb reworked the public reads: Q25 trimming with fastp, MiXCR clone assembly, productive beta chains retained. Entries that share a CDR3 protein sequence are merged under the most common genes and DNA. In this sample the table shows about 620,000 distinct CDR3 sequences, approximately 15% of which occur a single time. The ten biggest clones cover around a sixth of the sample. The intended sense of this specimen's time point label: newly diagnosed GD, antithyroid drugs for less than 3 months. For both TCR sequencing and RNA sequencing, RNA was extracted from PBMCs in TRIzol.

The data were also submitted as part of a second study, on T cells in Graves' hyperthyroidism and ophthalmopathy.

The sequencing here drew on peripheral blood mononuclear cells (PBMCs), taken at new diagnosis, from a patient treated with antithyroid drugs. The source is a woman aged 30 to 39 with Graves disease. Donor details come from another sample of the same person, matched by shared clones.

The table lists this clonotype with a few counts. V is TRBV5-1 and J is TRBJ1-1; D perhaps matches TRBD1 (6 bases). The CDR3 loop spans 13 amino acids. The ends were cut back, 1 base at V and 6 bases at J, with 10 bases in the middle. Germline lookup yields CDR1 SGHRS and CDR2 YFSETQ. The CDR3 protein is CASSLQGFPEAFF. The CDR3, as DNA: TGCGCCAGCAGCTTGCAGGGGTTCCCTGAAGCTTTCTTT. The whole variable domain, filled in from reference TRBV5-1 and TRBJ1-1, reads KAGVTQTPRYLIKTRGQQVTLSCSPISGHRSVSWYQQTPGQGLQFLFEYFSETQRNKGNFPGRFSGRQFSNSRSEMNVSTLELGDSALYLCASSLQGFPEAFFGQGTRLTVV.

This clonotype was seen a few times. One end of the junction is discordant with germline, which a read error may explain. The chain has TRBV12-3 or TRBV12-4 and TRBJ1-2; D possibly corresponds to TRBD1 (5 bases). The CDR3 covers 14 residues. The chain's CDR3 is CASSFVARGGEVVF. CDR3 nucleotide sequence: TGTGCCAGCAGCTTCGTGGCGAGGGGAGGGGAGGTTGTATTC.

This clonotype was recorded many times. This chain links TRBV2 with TRBJ2-7, with D maybe TRBD2 (5 bases). The CDR3 contains 15 residues. Germline V gene lookup returns CDR1 SNHLY and CDR2 FYNNEI. Between the trimmed V and J ends, which lost 5 bases and 0 bases, there was a span of 14 bases. The CDR3 loop reads CASSLKAESSYEQYF. For the CDR3, the DNA is TGTGCCAGCAGTCTTAAAGCGGAAAGCTCCTACGAGCAGTACTTC.

As concerns this clonotype: The DNA is omitted, as the CDR3 cannot be located on it reliably, and the CDR3 follows TCRdb's listing. The CDR3 here is CASSLAGGHEQYFGPGQPQHF. The genes are TRBV7-9 and TRBJ1-5; the D call in the table, TRBD1, was not verified against the DNA. In germline, CDR1 is SEHNR, CDR2 FQNEAQ (reference sequence). The CDR3 is 21 amino acids long, termini counted.

This clonotype occurred many times. The CDR3 bases are TGTGCCAGCAGGGGGACAGTCACTGAAGCTTTCTTT. It is translated as CASRGTVTEAFF. The gene calls are TRBV2 and TRBJ1-1, with TRBD1 identical over 7 bases. The CDR3 has 12 residues. With V trimmed by 6 bases and J by 4 bases, 2 bases remained unmatched. Germline V gives CDR1 SNHLY, CDR2 FYNNEI.

This clonotype showed up many times. V gene TRBV2 combines with J gene TRBJ2-6, with D perhaps matching TRBD1 (6 bases). The length of the CDR3 is 16 residues. The V gene lost 4 bases and the J gene lost 1 base, with 11 bases spanning the gap. CDR1 and CDR2 from the germline V gene are SNHLY and FYNNEI. The CDR3 sequence: CASSANQGSGANVLTF. Here the CDR3 DNA reads TGTGCCAGCAGTGCGAACCAGGGGTCTGGGGCCAACGTCCTGACTTTC.

The chain links TRBV28 to TRBJ2-7; 7 bases fit TRBD1. The CDR3 runs 14 residues. V lost 7 bases, J lost 2 bases, and 8 bases stayed unmatched. Per the germline V gene, CDR1 is MDHEN and CDR2 is SYDVKM. CDR3 DNA sequence: TGTGCCAGCACTCTACCGGGACAGCCCTACGAGCAGTACTTC. Translated: CASTLPGQPYEQYF.

The rearrangement links TRBV20-1 to TRBJ2-7; D might be TRBD1 or TRBD2, each matching 5 bases. Germline lookup yields CDR1 DFQATT and CDR2 SNEGSKA (reference sequence). The CDR3 spans 13 residues. V lost 6 bases and J 3 bases, leaving 15 bases between the germline ends. The CDR3 spells CSAPGTSYYEQYF. The CDR3 coding sequence is TGCAGTGCCCCGGGGACGTCGTACTACGAGCAGTACTTC.

This clonotype was seen more than once but under ten times. J is TRBJ2-3 and V is TRBV7-9; 11 positions match TRBD2. Germline V gives CDR1 SEHNR, CDR2 FQNEAQ (reference sequence). The CDR3 is 16 amino acids. The J segment lost 5 bases and the V segment lost 5 bases, leaving 9 bases of the junction unmatched. This CDR3 is CASSRPGSGRGDTQYF. The CDR3 DNA sequence: TGTGCCAGCAGCCGGCCGGGTAGCGGGAGGGGAGATACGCAGTATTTT.

This clonotype was counted at least ten times. The rearrangement links TRBV7-2 to TRBJ1-1, with TRBD1 as a possible D gene (6 bases). The CDR3 spans 19 residues. Trimming took off 1 base at V and 3 bases at J, with 24 bases between the two ends. CDR1 SGHTA and CDR2 FQGNSA come from the germline V gene. The chain's CDR3 is CASSLVPRGGTRRDTEAFF. In nucleotides, the CDR3 is TGTGCCAGCAGCTTAGTACCTCGAGGGGGGACTCGAAGGGACACTGAAGCTTTCTTT. Drawing the rest from reference TRBV7-2 and TRBJ1-1, the complete variable domain is GAGVSQSPSNKVTEKGKDVELRCDPISGHTALYWYRQSLGQGLEFLIYFQGNSAPDKSGLPSDRFSAERTGGSVSTLTIQRTQQEDSAVYLCASSLVPRGGTRRDTEAFFGQGTRLTVV.

This chain links TRBV9 with TRBJ2-2, with 7 bases aligning to TRBD1. Germline CDR1 and CDR2: SGDLS and YYNGEE. The trim removed 4 bases at V and 1 base at J, leaving 7 bases unmatched. The CDR3 sequence is 16 residues long. The CDR3: CASSHRDRENTGELFF. In DNA form, the CDR3 reads TGTGCCAGCAGCCACCGGGACAGAGAGAACACCGGGGAGCTGTTTTTT.

The sample holds many counts of this clonotype. J is TRBJ2-3 and V is TRBV7-6; possible D gene TRBD2, 5 bases. The CDR3 is 15 residues long. Trimming took 0 bases from V and 3 from J, leaving 10 bases between them. Germline V gene sequence: CDR1 SGHVS, CDR2 FNYEAQ. CDR3 nucleotides: TGTGCCAGCAGCTTAGCCGATAGGAGGACAGATACGCAGTATTTT. Translating it yields CASSLADRRTDTQYF.

This chain connects TRBV15 to TRBJ2-5; the match to TRBD2 covers 7 bases. Losses at the gene ends were 2 bases for V and 5 bases for J; bases not matched to a gene: 8. Germline V gives CDR1 LNHNV, CDR2 YYDKDF (reference sequence). The CDR3 is 15 residues long. The chain's CDR3 is CATSRKIAGGETQYF. CDR3 in DNA: TGTGCCACCAGCAGAAAAATAGCGGGCGGGGAGACCCAGTACTTC.

V and J are TRBV20-1 and TRBJ2-7; D unresolved. Germline loops: CDR1 DFQATT, CDR2 SNEGSKA (reference sequence). This CDR3 is built from 12 residues. The V end lost 1 base, the J end lost 5 bases, and 9 bases lay between the germline ends. The CDR3 loop is CSARVWFDEQYF. The CDR3 region has the DNA TGCAGTGCTAGAGTGTGGTTCGACGAGCAGTACTTC.

The V call is TRBV5-1, the J call TRBJ1-2; 9 bases are a match to TRBD1. Germline V gene sequence: CDR1 SGHRS, CDR2 YFSETQ. The CDR3 has 15 residues. V shed 3 bases and J 1 base; nucleotides not matched to a gene: 4. The CDR3 coding sequence is TGCGCCAGCAGCTGGAGACAGGGGGATAACTATGGCTACACCTTC. Translated: CASSWRQGDNYGYTF.

There are a few counts of this clonotype. The rearrangement joins TRBV30 to TRBJ1-2; 8 bases are a match to TRBD1. Germline V gene lookup returns CDR1 GTSNPN and CDR2 SVGIG (reference sequence). This CDR3 contains 12 residues. Trimming removed 5 bases from V and 8 bases from J; junction bases left unmatched: 7. CDR3 coding DNA: TGTGCCTGGCAGCGACAGGGGTTCGGCTACACCTTC. This sequence encodes CAWQRQGFGYTF.

The chain employs TRBV5-1 and TRBJ1-6, with 10 bases identical to TRBD1. J was trimmed by 7 bases and V by 5 bases; bases with no gene match: 6. CDR1 and CDR2 from the germline V gene are SGHRS and YFSETQ. CDR3 length equals 15 residues. DNA of the CDR3: TGCGCCAGCAGTAAGGGACAGGGGTGGAATTCACCCCTCCACTTT. Amino acid sequence: CASSKGQGWNSPLHF. Looking up the rest from reference TRBV5-1 and TRBJ1-6 gives the full variable domain: KAGVTQTPRYLIKTRGQQVTLSCSPISGHRSVSWYQQTPGQGLQFLFEYFSETQRNKGNFPGRFSGRQFSNSRSEMNVSTLELGDSALYLCASSKGQGWNSPLHFGNGTRLTVT.

This clonotype was found many times. This chain uses TRBV30 with TRBJ1-5; D remains ambiguous. The V end lost 2 bases, the J end lost 2 bases, and 13 bases lay between the germline ends. The germline CDR1 and CDR2 sequences are GTSNPN and SVGIG (reference sequence). CDR3 size: 15 residues. CDR3 sequence reads: CAWSRGGAGNQPQHF. CDR3 DNA: TGTGCCTGGAGTCGAGGAGGCGCGGGCAATCAGCCCCAGCATTTT.

The J gene is TRBJ2-2, the V gene TRBV28, with 8 bases matching TRBD1. The ends lost 5 bases at V and 2 bases at J; junction bases unmatched: 13. The CDR3 has 18 amino acids. The germline gives CDR1 MDHEN, CDR2 SYDVKM. This chain's CDR3 is CASSLSWDRPYNTGELFF. CDR3 DNA sequence: TGTGCCAGCAGTCTAAGCTGGGACAGGCCGTACAACACCGGGGAGCTGTTTTTT.

This clonotype was seen a few times. This chain uses TRBV7-9 with TRBJ2-2; TRBD1 is a possible D gene (5 bases). The CDR3 runs to 16 residues. The V end was cut by 2 bases, the J end by 6 bases, with 16 bases between. Germline V lookup: CDR1 SEHNR, CDR2 FQNEAQ (reference sequence). This chain's CDR3 is CASSLQGQPLSGELFF. Here the CDR3 DNA reads TGTGCCAGCAGCTTACAGGGCCAACCCTTATCCGGGGAGCTGTTTTTT.

The chain joins TRBV2 to TRBJ1-5; the match to TRBD1 covers 8 bases. V lost 4 bases to trimming and J lost 2 bases; unmatched junction nucleotides: 10. Germline V gene sequence: CDR1 SNHLY, CDR2 FYNNEI. The CDR3 extends over 17 amino acids. The CDR3 loop reads CASSGDRGRGGNQPQHF. The CDR3 DNA reads TGTGCCAGCAGTGGAGACAGGGGTAGGGGCGGCAATCAGCCCCAGCATTTT.